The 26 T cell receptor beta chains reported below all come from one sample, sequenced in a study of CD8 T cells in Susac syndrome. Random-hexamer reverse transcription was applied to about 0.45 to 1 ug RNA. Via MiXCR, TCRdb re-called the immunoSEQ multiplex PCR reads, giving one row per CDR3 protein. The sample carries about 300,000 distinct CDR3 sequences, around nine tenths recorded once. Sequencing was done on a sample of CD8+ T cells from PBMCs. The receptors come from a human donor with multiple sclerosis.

In DNA, the CDR3 is TGTGCCAGCAGTTTAACGGGACACCTCCAAGAGACCCAGTACTTC. This gives the protein CASSLTGHLQETQYF. The V call is TRBV28, the J call TRBJ2-5, with D perhaps matching TRBD1 (6 bases). V shed 2 bases and J shed 1 base, with 11 bases lying between them. CDR1 MDHEN and CDR2 SYDVKM come from the germline V gene. The CDR3 totals 15 residues.

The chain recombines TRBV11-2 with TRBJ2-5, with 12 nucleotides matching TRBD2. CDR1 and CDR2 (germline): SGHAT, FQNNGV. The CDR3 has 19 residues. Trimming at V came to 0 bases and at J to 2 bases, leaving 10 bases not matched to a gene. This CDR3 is CASSLDPRLAGGTQETQYF. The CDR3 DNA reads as TGTGCCAGCAGCTTAGACCCCAGGCTAGCGGGAGGGACTCAAGAGACCCAGTACTTC. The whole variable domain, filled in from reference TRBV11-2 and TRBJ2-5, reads EAGVAQSPRYKIIEKRQSVAFWCNPISGHATLYWYQQILGQGPKLLIQFQNNGVVDDSQLPKDRFSAERLKGVDSTLKIQPAKLEDSAVYLCASSLDPRLAGGTQETQYFGPGTRLLVL.

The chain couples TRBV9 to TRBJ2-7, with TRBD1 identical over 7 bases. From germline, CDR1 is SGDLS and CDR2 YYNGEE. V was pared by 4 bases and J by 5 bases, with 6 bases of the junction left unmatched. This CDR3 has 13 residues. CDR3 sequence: CASSQQGNDEQYF. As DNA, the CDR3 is TGTGCCAGCAGCCAACAGGGGAATGACGAGCAGTACTTC.

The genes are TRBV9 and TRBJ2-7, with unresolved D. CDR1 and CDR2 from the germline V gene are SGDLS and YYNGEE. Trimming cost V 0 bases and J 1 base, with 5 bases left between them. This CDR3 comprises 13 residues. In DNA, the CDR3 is TGTGCCAGCAGCGTAGGGGTTTCCTACGAGCAGTACTTC. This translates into CASSVGVSYEQYF.

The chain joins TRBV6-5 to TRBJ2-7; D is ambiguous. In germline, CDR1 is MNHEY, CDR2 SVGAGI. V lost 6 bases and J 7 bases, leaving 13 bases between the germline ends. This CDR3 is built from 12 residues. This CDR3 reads CASRPRKGEQYF. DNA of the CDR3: TGTGCCAGCAGACCCCGGAAAGGGGAGCAGTACTTC.

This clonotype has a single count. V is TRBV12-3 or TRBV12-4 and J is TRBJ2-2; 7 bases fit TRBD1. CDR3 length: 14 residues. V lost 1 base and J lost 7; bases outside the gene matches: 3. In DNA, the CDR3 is TGTGCCAGCAGTTTAGAGGGGGCGGGCGGGGAGCTGTTTTTT. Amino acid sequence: CASSLEGAGGELFF.

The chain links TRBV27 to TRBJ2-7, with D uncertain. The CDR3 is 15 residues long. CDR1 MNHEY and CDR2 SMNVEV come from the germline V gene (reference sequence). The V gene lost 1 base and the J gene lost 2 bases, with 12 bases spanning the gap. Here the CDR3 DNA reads TGTGCCAGCAGTTTATGGGCCGGGCCCCCCTACGAGCAGTACTTC. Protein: CASSLWAGPPYEQYF.

This CDR3 reads CASRARDRGSYEQFF. CDR3 nucleotide sequence: TGTGCCAGCAGGGCTCGGGACAGGGGGTCTTATGAGCAGTTCTTC. The J gene is TRBJ2-1, the V gene TRBV6-2 or TRBV6-3; 11 bases line up with TRBD1. V gave up 6 bases and J gave up 8 bases; unmatched junction bases: 9. This CDR3 spans 15 amino acids. Germline V CDR1 and CDR2: MNHEY, SVGEGT.

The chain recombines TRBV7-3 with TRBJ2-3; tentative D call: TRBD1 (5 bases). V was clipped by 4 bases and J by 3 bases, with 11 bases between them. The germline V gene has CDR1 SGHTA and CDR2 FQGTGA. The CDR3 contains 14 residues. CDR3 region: CASSSVGLTDTQYF. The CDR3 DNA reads TGTGCCAGCAGCTCAGTGGGGCTGACAGATACGCAGTATTTT.

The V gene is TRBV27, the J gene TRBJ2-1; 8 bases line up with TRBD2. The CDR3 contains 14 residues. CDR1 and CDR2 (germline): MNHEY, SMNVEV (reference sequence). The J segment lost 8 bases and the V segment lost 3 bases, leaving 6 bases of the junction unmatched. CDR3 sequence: CASSFASGSYEQFF. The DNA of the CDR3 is TGTGCCAGCAGTTTCGCCAGCGGGAGCTATGAGCAGTTCTTC.

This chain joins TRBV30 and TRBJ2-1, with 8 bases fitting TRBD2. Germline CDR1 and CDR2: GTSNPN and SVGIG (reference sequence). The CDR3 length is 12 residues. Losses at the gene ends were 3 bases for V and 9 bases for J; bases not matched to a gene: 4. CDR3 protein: CAWSDSGGEQFF. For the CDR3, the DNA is TGTGCCTGGAGCGACAGCGGGGGTGAGCAGTTCTTC.

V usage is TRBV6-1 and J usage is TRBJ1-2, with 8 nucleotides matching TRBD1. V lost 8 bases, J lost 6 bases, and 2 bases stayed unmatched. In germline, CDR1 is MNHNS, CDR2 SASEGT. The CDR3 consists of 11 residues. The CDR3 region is CASQGADGYTF. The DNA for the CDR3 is TGTGCCAGCCAGGGGGCGGATGGCTACACCTTC.

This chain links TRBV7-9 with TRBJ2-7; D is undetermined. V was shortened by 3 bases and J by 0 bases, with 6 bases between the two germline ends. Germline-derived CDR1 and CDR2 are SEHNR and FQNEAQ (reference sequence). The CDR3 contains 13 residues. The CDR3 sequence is CASSFKSSYEQYF. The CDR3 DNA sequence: TGTGCCAGCAGCTTCAAAAGCTCCTACGAGCAGTACTTC.

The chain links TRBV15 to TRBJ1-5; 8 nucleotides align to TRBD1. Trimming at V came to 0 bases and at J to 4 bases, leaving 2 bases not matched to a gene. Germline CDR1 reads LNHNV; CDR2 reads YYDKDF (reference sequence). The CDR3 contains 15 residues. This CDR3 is CATSRDRTGNQPQHF. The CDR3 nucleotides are TGTGCCACCAGCAGAGACCGGACAGGGAATCAGCCCCAGCATTTT.

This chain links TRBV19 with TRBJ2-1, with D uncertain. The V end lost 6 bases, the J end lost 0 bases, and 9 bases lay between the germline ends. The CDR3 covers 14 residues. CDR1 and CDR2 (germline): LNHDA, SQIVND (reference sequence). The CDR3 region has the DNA TGTGCCAGTAGCCCGATGAGCTCCTACAATGAGCAGTTCTTC. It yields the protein CASSPMSSYNEQFF.

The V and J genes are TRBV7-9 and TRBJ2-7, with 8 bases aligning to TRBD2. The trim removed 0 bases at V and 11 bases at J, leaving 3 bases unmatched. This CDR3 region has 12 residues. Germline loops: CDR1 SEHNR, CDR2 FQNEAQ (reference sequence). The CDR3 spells CASSLAAGEKYF. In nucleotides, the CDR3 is TGTGCCAGCAGCTTAGCAGCGGGAGAAAAGTACTTC.

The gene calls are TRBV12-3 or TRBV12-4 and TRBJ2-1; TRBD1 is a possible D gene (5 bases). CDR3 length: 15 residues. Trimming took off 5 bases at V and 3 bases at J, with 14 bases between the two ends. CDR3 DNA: TGTGCCAGCAGTGCAGACAGTTCTTACTACAATGAGCAGTTCTTC. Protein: CASSADSSYYNEQFF.

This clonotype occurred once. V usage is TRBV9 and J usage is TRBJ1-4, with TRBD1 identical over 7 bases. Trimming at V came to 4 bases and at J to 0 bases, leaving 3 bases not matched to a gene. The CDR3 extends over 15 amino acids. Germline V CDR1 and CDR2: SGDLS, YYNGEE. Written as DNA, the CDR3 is TGTGCCAGCAGCCCAGGGGGGGCAACTAATGAAAAACTGTTTTTT. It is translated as CASSPGGATNEKLFF.

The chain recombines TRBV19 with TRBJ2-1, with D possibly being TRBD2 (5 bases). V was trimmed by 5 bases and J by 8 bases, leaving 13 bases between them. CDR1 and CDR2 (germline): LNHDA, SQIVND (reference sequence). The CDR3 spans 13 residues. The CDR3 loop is CASSPMSADEQFF. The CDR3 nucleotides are TGTGCCAGTAGTCCTATGTCAGCGGATGAGCAGTTCTTC.

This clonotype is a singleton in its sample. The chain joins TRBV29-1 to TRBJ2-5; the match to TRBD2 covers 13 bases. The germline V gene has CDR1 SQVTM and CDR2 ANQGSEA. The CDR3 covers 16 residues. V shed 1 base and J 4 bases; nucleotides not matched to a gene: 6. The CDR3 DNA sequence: TGCAGCGTTGAAGCACTAGCGGGGGGGCTTGGAGAGACCCAGTACTTC. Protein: CSVEALAGGLGETQYF. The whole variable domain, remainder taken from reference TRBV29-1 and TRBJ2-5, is SAVISQKPSRDICQRGTSLTIQCQVDSQVTMMFWYRQQPGQSLTLIATANQGSEATYESGFVIDKFPISRPNLTFSTLTVSNMSPEDSSIYLCSVEALAGGLGETQYFGPGTRLLVL.

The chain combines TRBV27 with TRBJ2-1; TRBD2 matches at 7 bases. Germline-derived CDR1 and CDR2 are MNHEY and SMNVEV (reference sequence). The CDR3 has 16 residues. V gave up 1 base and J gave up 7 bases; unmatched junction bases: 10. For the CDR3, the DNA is TGTGCCAGCAGTTTATTGGGGCTAGCGGCGGGGAATGAGCAGTTCTTC. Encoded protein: CASSLLGLAAGNEQFF.

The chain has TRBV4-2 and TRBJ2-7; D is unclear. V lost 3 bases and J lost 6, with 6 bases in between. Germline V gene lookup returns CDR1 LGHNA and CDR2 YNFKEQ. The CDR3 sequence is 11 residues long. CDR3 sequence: CASSQGLEQYF. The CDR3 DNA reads TGTGCCAGCAGCCAGGGCCTCGAGCAGTACTTC.

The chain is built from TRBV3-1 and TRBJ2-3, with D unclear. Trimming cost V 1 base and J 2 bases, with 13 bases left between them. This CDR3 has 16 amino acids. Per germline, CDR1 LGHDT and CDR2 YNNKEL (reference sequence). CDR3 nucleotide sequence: TGTGCCAGCAGCCAAGTCGGCGACTTCCCCACAGATACGCAGTATTTT. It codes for CASSQVGDFPTDTQYF.

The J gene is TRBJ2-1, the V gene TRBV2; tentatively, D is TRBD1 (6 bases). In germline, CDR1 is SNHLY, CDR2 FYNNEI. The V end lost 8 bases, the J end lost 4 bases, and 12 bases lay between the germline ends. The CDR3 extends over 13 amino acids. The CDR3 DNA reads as TGTGCCAGCGCGTCTCAGGGGTACAATGAGCAGTTCTTC. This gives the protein CASASQGYNEQFF.

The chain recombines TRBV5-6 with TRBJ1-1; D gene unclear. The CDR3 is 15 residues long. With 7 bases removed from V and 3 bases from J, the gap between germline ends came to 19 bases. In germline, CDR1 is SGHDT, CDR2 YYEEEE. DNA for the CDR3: TGTGCCAGCCAGCAAGTCGGGGTGAGAGACACTGAAGCTTTCTTT. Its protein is CASQQVGVRDTEAFF. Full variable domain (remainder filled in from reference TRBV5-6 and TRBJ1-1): DAGVTQSPTHLIKTRGQQVTLRCSPKSGHDTVSWYQQALGQGPQFIFQYYEEEERQRGNFPDRFSGHQFPNYSSELNVNALLLGDSALYLCASQQVGVRDTEAFFGQGTRLTVV.

This CDR3 reads CSARRVPYNEQFF. The CDR3 DNA reads TGCAGTGCTAGACGGGTCCCCTACAATGAGCAGTTCTTC. The chain links TRBV20-1 to TRBJ2-1; D is unresolved. The CDR3 has 13 residues. Germline V gene lookup returns CDR1 DFQATT and CDR2 SNEGSKA (reference sequence). V lost 2 bases and J 2 bases, leaving 7 bases between the germline ends.